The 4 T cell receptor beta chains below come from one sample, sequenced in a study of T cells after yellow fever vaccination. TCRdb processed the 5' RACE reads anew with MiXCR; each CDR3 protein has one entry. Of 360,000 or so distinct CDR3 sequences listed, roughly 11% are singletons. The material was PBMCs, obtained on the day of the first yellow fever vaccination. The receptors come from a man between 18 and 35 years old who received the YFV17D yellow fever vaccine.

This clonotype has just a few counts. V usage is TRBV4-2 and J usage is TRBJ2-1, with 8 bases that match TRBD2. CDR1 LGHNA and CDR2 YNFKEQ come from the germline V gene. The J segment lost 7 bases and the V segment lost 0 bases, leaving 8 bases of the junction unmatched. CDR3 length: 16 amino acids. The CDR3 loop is CASSQDPGASGNEQFF. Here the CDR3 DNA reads TGTGCCAGCAGCCAAGATCCGGGGGCTAGCGGGAATGAGCAGTTCTTC.

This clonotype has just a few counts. The CDR3, as DNA: TGTGCCAGCAGTTTAGATCGACCCTACGAGCAGTACGTC. Encoded protein: CASSLDRPYEQYV. V gene TRBV12-3 or TRBV12-4 combines with J gene TRBJ2-7, with unresolved D. Trimming removed 1 base from V and 2 bases from J, with 6 bases in between. The CDR3 has 13 residues.

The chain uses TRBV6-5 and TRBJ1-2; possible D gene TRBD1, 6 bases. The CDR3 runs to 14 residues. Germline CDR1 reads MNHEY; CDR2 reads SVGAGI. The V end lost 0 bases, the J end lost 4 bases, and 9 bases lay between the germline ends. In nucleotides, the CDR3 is TGTGCCAGCAGTTACTCGAACAGGGTCTATGGCTACACCTTC. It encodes CASSYSNRVYGYTF.

The CDR3 protein is CASRFIAQGPYEQYF. The CDR3 DNA reads TGTGCCAGCAGGTTTATTGCACAGGGGCCCTACGAGCAGTACTTC. The rearrangement links TRBV6-4 to TRBJ2-7; TRBD1 aligns across 7 bases. This CDR3 spans 15 amino acids. The V segment lost 6 bases and the J segment 2 bases; nucleotides outside the gene matches: 10. CDR1 and CDR2 (germline): MRHNA, SNTAGT.